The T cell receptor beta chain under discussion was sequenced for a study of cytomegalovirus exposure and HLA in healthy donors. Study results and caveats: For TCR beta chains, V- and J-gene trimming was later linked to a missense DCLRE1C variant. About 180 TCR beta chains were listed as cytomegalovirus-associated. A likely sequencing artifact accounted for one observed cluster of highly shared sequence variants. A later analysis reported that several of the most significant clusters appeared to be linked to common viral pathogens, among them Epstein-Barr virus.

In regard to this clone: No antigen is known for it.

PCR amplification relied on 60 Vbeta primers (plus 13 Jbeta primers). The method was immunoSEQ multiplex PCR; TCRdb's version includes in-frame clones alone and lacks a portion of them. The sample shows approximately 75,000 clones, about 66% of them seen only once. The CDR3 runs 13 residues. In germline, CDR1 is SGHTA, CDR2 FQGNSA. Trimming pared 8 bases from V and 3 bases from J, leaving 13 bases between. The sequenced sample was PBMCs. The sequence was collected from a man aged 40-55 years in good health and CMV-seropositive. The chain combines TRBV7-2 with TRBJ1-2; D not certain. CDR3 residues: CASLGRIYYGYTF. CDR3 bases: TGTGCCAGCCTAGGCCGGATTTACTATGGCTACACCTTC.